A few counts support the clone carrying this T cell receptor beta chain. This specimen belongs to a study of OX40 agonist ivuxolimab in advanced cancers. Germline CDR1 SGHNT, CDR2 YENEEA. The V gene lost 5 bases and the J gene lost 5 bases, with 12 bases spanning the gap. The CDR3 length is 13 residues. Using immunoSEQ multiplex PCR, the repertoire was profiled, and TCRdb retains in-frame clones only, with some absent. The profile shows about 77,000 clones, more than 80% of them singletons. The sample consisted of CD4+ or CD8+ T cells sorted from blood, taken in a trial of the OX40 agonist ivuxolimab. The receptor's source is an adult with an advanced solid tumor such as melanoma, head and neck, liver or kidney cancer. The chain employs TRBV11-3 and TRBJ2-5; D uncertain. The CDR3 bases are TGTGCCAGCAGCCCCCCGGGTAGTGAGACCCAGTACTTC. It is translated as CASSPPGSETQYF.